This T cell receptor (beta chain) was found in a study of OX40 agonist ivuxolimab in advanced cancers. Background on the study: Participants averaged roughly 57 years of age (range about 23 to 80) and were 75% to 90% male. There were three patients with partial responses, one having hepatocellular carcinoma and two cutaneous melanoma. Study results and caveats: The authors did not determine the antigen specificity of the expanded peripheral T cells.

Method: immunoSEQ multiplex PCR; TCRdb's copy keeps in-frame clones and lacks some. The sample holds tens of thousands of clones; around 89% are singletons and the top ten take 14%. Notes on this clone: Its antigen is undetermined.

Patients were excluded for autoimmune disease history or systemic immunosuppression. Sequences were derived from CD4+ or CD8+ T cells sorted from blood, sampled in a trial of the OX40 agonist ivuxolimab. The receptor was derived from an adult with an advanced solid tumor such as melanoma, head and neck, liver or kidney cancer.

In nucleotides, the CDR3 is TGTGCCAGCAGCCCAGATGATAGGGAGTACCAAGAGACCCAGTACTTC. It is translated as CASSPDDREYQETQYF. The chain uses TRBV9 and TRBJ2-5; possibly TRBD2 for D (5 bases). V lost 4 bases to trimming and J lost 0 bases, with 16 bases between them. There are 16 residues in the CDR3. Germline-derived CDR1 and CDR2 are SGDLS and YYNGEE.